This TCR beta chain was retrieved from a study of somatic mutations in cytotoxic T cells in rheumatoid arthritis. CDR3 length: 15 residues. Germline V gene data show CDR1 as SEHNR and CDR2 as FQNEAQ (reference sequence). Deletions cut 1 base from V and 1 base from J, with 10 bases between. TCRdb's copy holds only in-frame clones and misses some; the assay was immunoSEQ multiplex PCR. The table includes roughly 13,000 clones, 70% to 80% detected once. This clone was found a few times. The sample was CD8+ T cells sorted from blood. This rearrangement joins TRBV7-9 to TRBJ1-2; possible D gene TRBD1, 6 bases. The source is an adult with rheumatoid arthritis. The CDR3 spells CASSLGTDYNYGYTF. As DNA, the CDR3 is TGTGCCAGCAGCTTAGGGACAGATTATAACTATGGCTACACCTTC. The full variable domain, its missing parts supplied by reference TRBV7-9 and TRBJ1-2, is DTGVSQNPRHKITKRGQNVTFRCDPISEHNRLYWYRQTLGQGPEFLTYFQNEAQLEKSRLLSDRFSAERPKGSFSTLEIQRTEQGDSAMYLCASSLGTDYNYGYTFGSGTRLTVV.